This T cell receptor beta chain was found in a study of T-cell memory formation after mild COVID-19. This CDR3 comprises 16 residues. The germline CDR1 and CDR2 sequences are SQVTM and ANQGSEA. With 7 bases removed from V and 2 bases from J, the gap between germline ends came to 22 bases. Study results and caveats: Pre-infection memory already had some responding clones, implying cross-reactive memory joined.

On this clonotype itself: Its antigen is unknown.

Using constant-segment primers, 5'RACE produced TCR alpha and TCR beta cDNA libraries carrying sample barcodes and UMIs. Each CDR3 protein is one row after TCRdb ran MiXCR on the 5' RACE reads. The data contain hundreds of thousands of distinct CDR3 sequences, roughly 21% of them singletons. The receptor comes from an adult woman who had mild COVID-19 (a few samples of this study predate the infection). Cell type and time point are not known. This chain joins TRBV29-1 and TRBJ2-3; D might be TRBD2 (7 bases). Sequencing input: PBMCs or a T cell subset sorted from them (not recorded which). Written as DNA, the CDR3 is TGCAGCGCCCGGGGGCTAGCGGTCGAATCCACAGATACGCAGTATTTT. Translating it yields CSARGLAVESTDTQYF.